What follows are 13 T cell receptor beta chains derived from one specimen sequenced in a study of T cell changes during pregnancy in multiple sclerosis. Profiled with immunoSEQ multiplex PCR; TCRdb holds only in-frame clones, not every one. The sample gives about 83,000 clones, approximately 91% of which show up once; 3.5% is in the top ten. This material consisted of PBMCs, taken in the first trimester of pregnancy. The receptors come from a female donor in good health, serving as a control in a pregnancy study. Some clones in this sample may be carry-over from other donors' samples.

The chain combines TRBV6-1 with TRBJ2-7; the D is unclear. The CDR3 has 11 amino acids. Trimming took off 6 bases at V and 2 bases at J, with 5 bases between the two ends. Germline V gene sequence: CDR1 MNHNS, CDR2 SASEGT. CDR3 residues: CASRTAYEQYF. CDR3 bases: TGTGCCAGCAGGACTGCCTACGAGCAGTACTTC.

In regard to this clone: Other DNA sequences in this sample translate to the same CDR3. The chain combines TRBV29-1 with TRBJ2-3; D is possibly TRBD1 (6 bases). V lost 4 bases and J 0 bases, leaving 11 bases between the germline ends. CDR1 and CDR2 (germline): SQVTM, ANQGSEA. CDR3 length: 14 amino acids. Here the CDR3 DNA reads TGCAGCGTTGGACCAGGGGCTAGCACAGATACGCAGTATTTT. This gives the protein CSVGPGASTDTQYF.

In this sample, this clone turned up once. This chain links TRBV28 with TRBJ2-7, with 11 positions matching TRBD2. CDR3 size: 15 residues. Germline loops: CDR1 MDHEN, CDR2 SYDVKM. J lost 2 bases, V lost 6 bases, and 6 bases had no gene match. This chain's CDR3 is CASRRTSGPAYEQYF. CDR3 in DNA: TGTGCCAGCAGGCGGACTAGCGGGCCAGCCTACGAGCAGTACTTC.

This chain links TRBV5-4 with TRBJ2-1, with 8 nucleotides matching TRBD1. Germline CDR1 and CDR2: SGHNT and YYREEE (reference sequence). With V trimmed by 3 bases and J by 0 bases, 5 bases remained unmatched. The CDR3 spans 16 residues. The CDR3 nucleotides are TGTGCCAGCAGCTCAGAAGGACAGGGCTCCTACAATGAGCAGTTCTTC. Amino acid sequence: CASSSEGQGSYNEQFF.

This clone was counted once. The chain carries TRBV7-2 and TRBJ2-7, with D possibly TRBD1 on 5 matching bases. The CDR3 contains 14 residues. Per germline, CDR1 SGHTA and CDR2 FQGNSA. Deletions cut 1 base from V and 5 bases from J, with 12 bases between. CDR3 sequence reads: CASSLGSRADEQYF. Written as DNA, the CDR3 is TGTGCCAGCAGCTTAGGTAGCAGGGCGGACGAGCAGTACTTC.

The V gene is TRBV18, the J gene TRBJ2-3; 7 positions match TRBD2. The ends lost 1 base at V and 3 bases at J; junction bases unmatched: 1. CDR3 length equals 14 residues. CDR1 and CDR2 (germline): KGHSH, LQKENI. CDR3 residues: CASSPRTRTDTQYF. CDR3 DNA: TGTGCCAGCTCACCACGGACTAGAACAGATACGCAGTATTTT.

The rearrangement joins TRBV7-9 to TRBJ1-4; TRBD1 agrees at 9 bases. Germline trimming cut 7 bases from V and 8 bases from J; bases unmatched to any gene: 5. Germline CDR1 and CDR2: SEHNR and FQNEAQ (reference sequence). This CDR3 spans 13 amino acids. The CDR3 bases are TGTGCCAGCATGGACAGGGGAGACGAAAAACTGTTTTTT. This encodes CASMDRGDEKLFF.

The V and J genes are TRBV28 and TRBJ2-1; TRBD1 matches at 10 bases. CDR3 length equals 14 residues. The trim removed 5 bases at V and 6 bases at J, leaving 4 bases unmatched. Germline assignment: CDR1 MDHEN and CDR2 SYDVKM. The CDR3 is CASSPGQGFNEQFF. CDR3 in DNA: TGTGCCAGCAGTCCGGGACAGGGGTTCAATGAGCAGTTCTTC.

This chain joins TRBV11-2 and TRBJ1-1; D perhaps matches TRBD1 (6 bases). Germline V lookup: CDR1 SGHAT, CDR2 FQNNGV. Trimming cost V 5 bases and J 4 bases, with 14 bases left between them. The CDR3 is 14 amino acids. The CDR3 loop is CASSLTGIGTEAFF. DNA for the CDR3: TGTGCCAGCAGCCTTACAGGGATCGGCACTGAAGCTTTCTTT.

The J gene is TRBJ1-5, the V gene TRBV28; TRBD1 might be the D (6 bases). V was pared by 3 bases and J by 4 bases, with 13 bases between. This CDR3 has 15 amino acids. Germline lookup yields CDR1 MDHEN and CDR2 SYDVKM. This CDR3 is CASSFGQGRNQPQHF. Written as DNA, the CDR3 is TGTGCCAGCAGTTTTGGGCAGGGGCGAAATCAGCCCCAGCATTTT.

The chain links TRBV4-1 to TRBJ2-4; 10 bases are shared with TRBD1. From germline, CDR1 is MGHRA and CDR2 YSYEKL. V was clipped by 4 bases and J by 1 base; unmatched bases: 10. This CDR3 comprises 18 residues. In nucleotides, the CDR3 is TGCGCCAGCAGCCGAGACCCTCCGGGACAGGGGGCCAAAAACATTCAGTACTTC. Its translation is CASSRDPPGQGAKNIQYF.

The rearrangement uses TRBV6-4 and TRBJ1-5; a possible D gene is TRBD1 (5 bases). There are 13 residues in the CDR3. Germline V gene lookup returns CDR1 MRHNA and CDR2 SNTAGT. The V and J ends lost 2 bases and 7 bases respectively, with 9 bases between them. The CDR3 protein is CASSDGRGQPQHF. As DNA, the CDR3 is TGTGCCAGCAGTGACGGGAGGGGCCAGCCCCAGCATTTT.

The V gene is TRBV7-2, the J gene TRBJ2-5, with TRBD2 matching 9 bases. Looked up from germline, CDR1 is SGHTA and CDR2 is FQGNSA. After removal of 3 bases from V and 4 bases from J, the junction contained 6 bases not matched to a gene. The CDR3 contains 15 residues. The CDR3 region is CASSLLAGVGETQYF. CDR3 nucleotide sequence: TGTGCCAGCAGCTTGTTAGCGGGAGTGGGAGAGACCCAGTACTTC.